The 26 T cell receptor beta chains below were found in one sample sequenced in a study of blood T cell repertoires in COVID-19 (dated by TCRdb to between 2020 and 2021). Libraries were made using the immunoSEQ multiplex PCR assay. TCRdb retrieved this table from immuneACCESS and kept in-frame rearrangements only. Not all clones are present; in checked studies, unresolved V genes account for under half, and no reason is known for the remainder. The sample contains about 98,000 clones, 87% of them found a single time. Together, the top ten hold 4% to 5% of the sample. Sequenced input: peripheral blood. These receptor sequences come from a man aged 70 or older with acute or convalescent COVID-19.

The gene calls are TRBV18 and TRBJ1-6; 7 bases are shared with TRBD1. This CDR3 region has 16 residues. In germline, CDR1 is KGHSH, CDR2 LQKENI. With 5 bases clipped from V and 9 bases from J, the junction kept 13 bases outside the gene matches. The CDR3 sequence: CASSTSGQIVGSPLHF. The CDR3 nucleotides read TGTGCCAGCTCAACCTCGGGACAGATTGTTGGTTCACCCCTCCACTTT.

This clone was counted only a few times. The V call is TRBV6-1, the J call TRBJ1-1, with D perhaps TRBD1 (6 bases). Germline lookup yields CDR1 MNHNS and CDR2 SASEGT. V was trimmed by 2 bases and J by 1 base, leaving 11 bases between them. This CDR3 has 15 residues. CDR3 sequence reads: CASSETVRGNTEAFF. In DNA form, the CDR3 reads TGTGCCAGCAGTGAAACTGTCAGGGGGAACACTGAAGCTTTCTTT.

This clone was counted a few times. The J gene is TRBJ2-7, the V gene TRBV11-3; D gene unclear. Germline V gives CDR1 SGHNT, CDR2 YENEEA. The CDR3 is made up of 16 amino acids. With 6 bases removed from V and 0 bases from J, the gap between germline ends came to 18 bases. Here the CDR3 reads CASRLVEEFSSYEQYF. The CDR3 DNA sequence: TGTGCCAGCAGGCTAGTTGAGGAATTCAGCTCCTACGAGCAGTACTTC.

V and J are TRBV10-3 and TRBJ1-1, with D tentatively TRBD1 (5 bases). V shed 3 bases and J shed 0 bases, with 17 bases lying between them. The CDR3 spans 17 residues. Per the germline V gene, CDR1 is ENHRY and CDR2 is SYGVKD. CDR3 in amino acids: CAISDAGRADLNTEAFF. The CDR3 nucleotides read TGTGCCATCAGTGATGCCGGCAGGGCTGATTTGAACACTGAAGCTTTCTTT.

The rearrangement links TRBV5-1 to TRBJ2-2, with no clear D. Trimming cost V 4 bases and J 0 bases, with 13 bases left between them. From germline, CDR1 is SGHRS and CDR2 YFSETQ. The CDR3 has 16 residues. The CDR3 loop reads CASSTGSNSNTGELFF. CDR3 in DNA: TGCGCCAGCAGCACCGGTTCTAACTCGAACACCGGGGAGCTGTTTTTT.

This clone has more than one count but fewer than ten. The chain has TRBV18 and TRBJ1-1, with 9 bases identical to TRBD1. CDR3 length: 15 residues. V trimming: 6 bases; J trimming: 4 bases; junction bases outside the gene matches: 9. CDR1 is KGHSH and CDR2 is LQKENI in the germline V gene. CDR3 coding DNA: TGTGCCAGCTCTCTCGCCCGGGACAGGGTCACTGAAGCTTTCTTT. Translating it yields CASSLARDRVTEAFF.

The J gene is TRBJ1-5, the V gene TRBV6-5, with D possibly TRBD1 on 5 matching bases. Per the germline V gene, CDR1 is MNHEY and CDR2 is SVGAGI. This CDR3 region has 13 residues. V dropped 8 bases and J dropped 3 bases, with 11 bases sitting between them. CDR3 protein: CASETVSNQPQHF. As DNA, the CDR3 is TGTGCCAGCGAGACAGTCTCCAATCAGCCCCAGCATTTT.

This clone occurred once. The rearrangement links TRBV4-2 to TRBJ1-1; 9 bases are shared with TRBD1. This CDR3 contains 14 residues. Looked up from germline, CDR1 is LGHNA and CDR2 is YNFKEQ. V lost 1 base to trimming and J lost 5 bases; unmatched junction nucleotides: 2. The CDR3 sequence: CASSQGDRGTEAFF. CDR3 coding DNA: TGTGCCAGCAGCCAAGGCGACAGGGGGACTGAAGCTTTCTTT.

This chain connects TRBV1 to TRBJ2-5; TRBD2, the table's D call, was not compared with the DNA. TRBV1 is termed a pseudogene. This CDR3 contains 14 residues. The CDR3 DNA follows: TGCACCAGCAGGCCTAGCGGGGGTCAAGAGACCCAGTACTTC. Amino acids: CTSRPSGGQETQYF.

The V and J genes are TRBV5-1 and TRBJ1-1, with D perhaps matching TRBD1 (5 bases). This CDR3 comprises 14 residues. Trimming took off 4 bases at V and 4 bases at J, with 14 bases between the two ends. Germline V gene lookup returns CDR1 SGHRS and CDR2 YFSETQ. CDR3 region: CASSTLDGGTEAFF. The CDR3 DNA follows: TGCGCCAGCAGCACCCTGGACGGGGGCACTGAAGCTTTCTTT. Looking up the rest from reference TRBV5-1 and TRBJ1-1 gives the full variable domain: KAGVTQTPRYLIKTRGQQVTLSCSPISGHRSVSWYQQTPGQGLQFLFEYFSETQRNKGNFPGRFSGRQFSNSRSEMNVSTLELGDSALYLCASSTLDGGTEAFFGQGTRLTVV.

The V call is TRBV28, the J call TRBJ2-5; TRBD2 agrees at 7 bases. Germline loops: CDR1 MDHEN, CDR2 SYDVKM. V gave up 8 bases and J gave up 4 bases; unmatched junction bases: 7. This CDR3 has 13 residues. The CDR3 reads CASCGGYPETQYF. In nucleotides, the CDR3 is TGTGCCAGCTGCGGGGGTTATCCAGAGACCCAGTACTTC.

The chain links TRBV10-3 to TRBJ1-2, with 9 positions matching TRBD1. There are 15 residues in the CDR3. Trimming cost V 6 bases and J 4 bases; bases outside gene matches: 9. Germline lookup yields CDR1 ENHRY and CDR2 SYGVKD. The CDR3 DNA is TGTGCCATCAGGGCCCCGGGACAGGGTTCCTATGGCTACACCTTC. This sequence encodes CAIRAPGQGSYGYTF.

The V call is TRBV10-3, the J call TRBJ2-2; 8 bases align to TRBD1. Trimming took 7 bases from V and 1 from J; bases not matched to a gene: 5. The CDR3 consists of 15 residues. CDR1 and CDR2 (germline): ENHRY, SYGVKD. The CDR3 loop is CAITNGQGNTGELFF. The CDR3 DNA sequence: TGTGCCATCACTAATGGACAGGGGAACACCGGGGAGCTGTTTTTT.

This clone was detected a few times. The gene calls are TRBV6-1 and TRBJ1-2; D is perhaps TRBD1 (5 bases). From germline, CDR1 is MNHNS and CDR2 SASEGT. This CDR3 is built from 15 residues. The V end lost 2 bases, the J end lost 5 bases, and 15 bases lay between the germline ends. CDR3 loop: CASSEKNRPGYGYTF. The CDR3 region has the DNA TGTGCCAGCAGTGAAAAAAACAGGCCTGGGTATGGCTACACCTTC.

V gene TRBV20-1 combines with J gene TRBJ1-1, with D uncertain. The CDR3 runs to 14 residues. In germline, CDR1 is DFQATT, CDR2 SNEGSKA (reference sequence). The ends were cut back, 3 bases at V and 1 base at J, with 12 bases in the middle. The DNA of the CDR3 is TGCAGTGCTAGTGATCCAGTCTCGAACACTGAAGCTTTCTTT. Its protein product is CSASDPVSNTEAFF.

The rearrangement uses TRBV6-5 and TRBJ1-3; no reliable D call. CDR1 and CDR2 from the germline V gene are MNHEY and SVGAGI. CDR3 length equals 14 residues. V lost 3 bases and J lost 2, with 8 bases in between. CDR3 coding DNA: TGTGCCAGCAGTTATGGTGAGGCTGGAAACACCATATATTTT. Amino acid sequence: CASSYGEAGNTIYF.

V and J are TRBV2 and TRBJ2-6, with a possible D match to TRBD1 (5 bases). Trimming stripped 2 bases from V and 0 bases from J, with 11 bases between. Germline V CDR1 and CDR2: SNHLY, FYNNEI. CDR3 size: 17 residues. The CDR3 is CASSESGHLSGANVLTF. The CDR3, as DNA: TGTGCCAGCAGTGAATCAGGGCACCTCTCTGGGGCCAACGTCCTGACTTTC.

CDR3 bases: TGCGCCAGCCAGGGGCCCTCTAACTATGGCTACACCTTC. Encoded protein: CASQGPSNYGYTF. V usage is TRBV5-1 and J usage is TRBJ1-2; D is perhaps TRBD1 (6 bases). The CDR3 has 13 residues. Germline CDR1 is SGHRS and CDR2 is YFSETQ. V was clipped by 7 bases and J by 0 bases, with 10 bases between them.

V is TRBV5-6 and J is TRBJ2-2; 8 nucleotides agree with TRBD1. Germline trimming cut 4 bases from V and 4 bases from J; bases unmatched to any gene: 9. The CDR3 length is 16 residues. Germline CDR1 SGHDT, CDR2 YYEEEE. CDR3 residues: CASSPGQGRVTGELFF. DNA of the CDR3: TGTGCCAGCAGCCCCGGACAGGGTCGTGTCACCGGGGAGCTGTTTTTT.

The chain joins TRBV5-6 to TRBJ1-5, with 8 bases fitting TRBD1. CDR1 and CDR2 (germline): SGHDT, YYEEEE. The CDR3 contains 15 residues. After removal of 1 base from V and 6 bases from J, the junction contained 6 bases not matched to a gene. CDR3 nucleotides: TGTGCCAGCAGCTTGACAGGGGGTTGGGGTCAGCCCCAGCATTTT. Amino acid sequence: CASSLTGGWGQPQHF.

This clone was recorded only once. This chain connects TRBV27 to TRBJ1-2, with a tentative D call TRBD1 (5 bases). Trimming took off 2 bases at V and 8 bases at J, with 12 bases between the two ends. CDR3 length: 13 residues. Germline CDR1 reads MNHEY; CDR2 reads SMNVEV (reference sequence). This CDR3 is CASSLGGTGGYTF. The CDR3 nucleotides read TGTGCCAGCAGTTTAGGAGGGACTGGCGGCTACACCTTC.

The chain links TRBV11-3 to TRBJ2-5, with TRBD2 matching over 7 bases. CDR1 is SGHNT and CDR2 is YENEEA in the germline V gene. J was trimmed by 3 bases and V by 4 bases; bases with no gene match: 11. This CDR3 contains 16 residues. The CDR3 sequence is CASSSGSGEVEETQYF. The CDR3 DNA reads as TGTGCCAGCAGCTCGGGGAGCGGGGAGGTCGAAGAGACCCAGTACTTC.

The chain couples TRBV9 to TRBJ1-4; 8 bases are shared with TRBD1. Germline CDR1 is SGDLS and CDR2 is YYNGEE. V was clipped by 0 bases and J by 8 bases; unmatched bases: 9. The CDR3 is made up of 16 amino acids. The CDR3 nucleotides read TGTGCCAGCAGCGTAGGGGCCGGGACAGGTGGGGAAAAACTGTTTTTT. Encoded protein: CASSVGAGTGGEKLFF.

Points on this clone: This CDR3 is also generated by other DNA sequences in the sample. The chain employs TRBV5-4 and TRBJ1-4; 9 bases agree with TRBD1. The germline CDR1 and CDR2 sequences are SGHNT and YYREEE (reference sequence). Unmatched junction bases numbered 13, after V lost 4 bases and J lost 9 bases. CDR3 length: 16 residues. CDR3 sequence (DNA): TGTGCCAGCAGCCAGGACCCTCCGGGACAGGGCAAAAAACTGTTTTTT. It encodes CASSQDPPGQGKKLFF.

In its sample, this clone ranks as medium-sized (0.01 to 0.1%). The rearrangement joins TRBV19 to TRBJ2-1, with TRBD1 identical over 12 bases. The germline gives CDR1 LNHDA, CDR2 SQIVND (reference sequence). The length of the CDR3 is 14 residues. Trimming at V came to 5 bases and at J to 8 bases, leaving 4 bases not matched to a gene. CDR3 bases: TGTGCCAGTAGTCCGGGACAGGGGGCGGATGAGCAGTTCTTC. Its translation is CASSPGQGADEQFF.

V is TRBV7-8 and J is TRBJ1-2; D remains unclear. The germline CDR1 and CDR2 sequences are SGHVS and FQNEAQ. The CDR3 consists of 13 residues. Trimming took off 5 bases at V and 4 bases at J, with 11 bases between the two ends. The CDR3 region is CASSPGLGYGYTF. CDR3 DNA sequence: TGTGCCAGCAGCCCTGGGCTTGGCTATGGCTACACCTTC.